Listed below are T cell receptor beta chains from one sample, sequenced in a study of identical twins. TCRdb re-called the 5' RACE reads through MiXCR, storing one row per CDR3 protein. The sample holds some 660,000 distinct CDR3 sequences, 8.5% to 9.5% seen once. These data also formed part of another study, on yellow fever vaccine responses in identical twins.

The sequenced sample consisted of PBMCs. The source of these receptors is a woman under 30 in good health. Each CDR3 is given with its conserved first and last residue. D genes are given only for firm matches. Clone sizes are given selectively: once, few, many, or a class where the clone is expanded.

size	length	V	J	D	DNA	CDR3
many	14	TRBV6-1	TRBJ2-7	TRBD2	TGTGCCAGCAGTACCCGGGACTACTACTACGAGCAGTACTTC	CASSTRDYYYEQYF
few	16	TRBV21-1	TRBJ1-4	NA	TGTGCCAGCAGCATTGGGACAACTTCAACTAATGAAAAACTGTTTTTT	CASSIGTTSTNEKLFF
NA	13	TRBV11-2	TRBJ1-5	NA	TGTGCCAGCAGCTACCAGCCCCCACAGCCCCAGCATTTT	CASSYQPPQPQHF
NA	13	TRBV20-1	TRBJ2-7	NA	TGCAGTGCTAATCAGGTGTCCTCCTACGAGCAGTACTTC	CSANQVSSYEQYF
NA	15	TRBV7-9	TRBJ2-6	NA	TGTGCCAGCAGCTTAGCTGACTCTGGGGCCAACGTCCTGACTTTC	CASSLADSGANVLTF
many	15	TRBV27	TRBJ2-3	TRBD1	TGTGCCAGCAGCGATCGGACAGGGGAGGCAGATACGCAGTATTTT	CASSDRTGEADTQYF
few	14	TRBV7-6	TRBJ1-5	TRBD1	TGTGCCAGCAGCCCAACAGGGGTCGGTCAGCCCCAGCATTTT	CASSPTGVGQPQHF
few	15	TRBV5-1	TRBJ2-7	NA	TGCGCCAGCAGCTTTGATAATGCGGGCTCCTACGAGCAGTACTTC	CASSFDNAGSYEQYF
few	15	TRBV12-3/TRBV12-4	TRBJ2-3	NA	TGTGCCAGCAGTTTGTCTCCTCGTGGGCCAGATACGCAGTATTTT	CASSLSPRGPDTQYF
NA	14	TRBV7-2	TRBJ2-4	NA	TGTGCCAGCAGCCCAATAGGGGCCAAAAACATTCAGTACTTC	CASSPIGAKNIQYF
NA	12	TRBV20-1	TRBJ1-2	NA	TGCAGTGCTAGAGATTACCGGGGTGGCTACACCTTC	CSARDYRGGYTF
few	14	TRBV20-1	TRBJ2-1	TRBD2	TGCAGTGCTAAGATCGGCGGGAGGGGGAATGAGCAGTTCTTC	CSAKIGGRGNEQFF
few	13	TRBV12-3/TRBV12-4	TRBJ1-2	NA	TGTGCCAGCAGTTTTTCCAAGTACTATGGCTACACCTTC	CASSFSKYYGYTF
few	13	TRBV20-1	TRBJ2-7	NA	TGCAGTGCTAGCGACGGGCGCACCTACGAGCAGTACTTC	CSASDGRTYEQYF
NA	15	TRBV19	TRBJ2-1	TRBD2	TGTGCCAGTAGCCCGACCGGGACTAGCGTGAATGAGCAGTTCTTC	CASSPTGTSVNEQFF
few	15	TRBV7-2	TRBJ2-7	TRBD2	TGTGCCAGCAGCCTTAGCGGGATGGGCCTTTACGAGCAGTACTTC	CASSLSGMGLYEQYF
few	13	TRBV24-1	TRBJ2-1	NA	TGTGCCACCAGTGGGTCGCCCTACAATGAGCAGTTCTTC	CATSGSPYNEQFF
few	16	TRBV4-2	TRBJ2-2	NA	TGTGCCAGCAGCCAAGATGGAGGGGGCGAGAACGGGGAGCTGTTTTTT	CASSQDGGGENGELFF
few	15	TRBV7-9	TRBJ2-5	NA	TGTGCCAGCAGCCTTTTACAGGGACTTCACGAGACCCAGTACTTC	CASSLLQGLHETQYF
NA	15	TRBV7-9	TRBJ2-7	NA	TGTGCCAGCAGTCCCAACGGGACGGACTCCTACGAGCAGTACTTC	CASSPNGTDSYEQYF
NA	16	TRBV3-1	TRBJ2-3	TRBD2	TGTGCCAGCAGCCACGCCGGGACTAGCGGCACAGATACGCAGTATTTT	CASSHAGTSGTDTQYF
NA	13	TRBV6-2/TRBV6-3	TRBJ2-7	TRBD1	TGTGCCAGCCCCCGACAGGGATCCTACGAGCAGTACTTC	CASPRQGSYEQYF
few	16	TRBV3-1	TRBJ2-2	TRBD1	TGTGCCAGCAGCCCCCCGGACAGGGGGTTTGGCGGGGAGCTGTTTTTT	CASSPPDRGFGGELFF
many	13	TRBV12-3/TRBV12-4	TRBJ2-5	NA	TGTGCCAGCAGTTTCTCCAGGGGCGAGACCCAGTACTTC	CASSFSRGETQYF
NA	14	TRBV30	TRBJ2-3	NA	TGTGCCTGGAGTGTTCTGGGATACACAGATACGCAGTATTTT	CAWSVLGYTDTQYF
few	14	TRBV6-1	TRBJ1-5	NA	TGTGCCAGCAGGCGGGAGACTAGCAATCAGCCCCAGCATTTT	CASRRETSNQPQHF
few	11	TRBV6-1	TRBJ1-1	NA	TGTGCCAGCAGTGATAGCGCTGAAGCTTTCTTT	CASSDSAEAFF
NA	10	TRBV6-4	TRBJ2-4	NA	TGTGCCGGGGGGGGCCTTCTTCAGTACTTC	CAGGGLLQYF
few	16	TRBV6-1	TRBJ2-2	TRBD1	TGTGCCAGCAATGACAGGGGGCGCAGGTACACCGGGGAGCTGTTTTTT	CASNDRGRRYTGELFF
NA	13	TRBV14	TRBJ1-1	NA	TGTGCCAGCAGCCAAGGACGATACACTGAAGCTTTCTTT	CASSQGRYTEAFF
NA	15	TRBV10-3	TRBJ2-7	TRBD1	TGTGCCATCAGGAATGACAGGGCAAGTCCCTACGAGCAGTACTTC	CAIRNDRASPYEQYF
few	15	TRBV12-3/TRBV12-4	TRBJ1-2	NA	TGTGCCAGCAGCTACCAAATCGTACAATTGGAGGGCTACACCTTC	CASSYQIVQLEGYTF